The clone carrying this T cell receptor (beta chain) was detected ten times or more. Deletions cut 5 bases from V and 3 bases from J, with 15 bases between. Per germline, CDR1 MNHEY and CDR2 SVGEGT. The CDR3 has 15 residues. These data originate in a study of regulatory T cells in long-lasting Graves disease. TCR beta libraries were built with iRepertoire HTBI primers and Arm-PCR of CDR3 regions. Each CDR3 protein gets one entry after TCRdb re-called the multiplex PCR reads with MiXCR. The data contain around 420,000 distinct CDR3 sequences, approximately 16% of them singletons. As for time point: newly diagnosed GD, antithyroid drugs for less than 3 months. There was RNA extracted from PBMCs, and the TCR library was made from it. The sample was also linked to a second study, of T cells in Graves' hyperthyroidism and ophthalmopathy. That study reports: RT-PCR in the first round (using the HTBI primer set) targeted the TCR CDR3.

This specimen consisted of peripheral blood mononuclear cells (PBMCs), obtained at new diagnosis, from a patient treated with antithyroid drugs. The chain links TRBV6-2 or TRBV6-3 to TRBJ2-3; D unresolved. The receptor was derived from a woman aged 40-49 years with Graves disease. CDR3 nucleotides: TGTGCCAGCAGTCGGAGAGGAGACTCGACAGATACGCAGTATTTT. It translates to CASSRRGDSTDTQYF.